The T cell receptor (beta chain) described here comes from a study of Ad26.COV2.S vaccination and SARS-CoV-2 variants. About this clone itself: The antigen is undetermined.

Trimming removed 3 bases from V and 4 bases from J; junction bases left unmatched: 9. The CDR3 is made up of 15 amino acids. CDR1 SGHNT and CDR2 YYREEE come from the germline V gene (reference sequence). Only in-frame clones appear in the TCRdb table, and some are missing; sequencing was by immunoSEQ multiplex PCR. The sample contains some 340,000 clones, more than 70% of which appear only once. Treatment meaning: roughly 20 received Ad26.COV2.S at low or high dose, single or two shots; 5 received placebo; per-sample allocation not given. Sampling was performed 63 days after the first vaccine or placebo injection. Broader study findings: Vaccine recipients surpassed placebo recipients in spike-specific TCR breadth.

This TCR was recovered from a person between 18 and 65 years old who received the Ad26.COV2.S COVID-19 vaccine or a placebo. The sample was peripheral blood, taken in a trial of Ad26.COV2.S vaccine versus placebo. This chain connects TRBV5-4 to TRBJ1-2; 7 nucleotides agree with TRBD1. For the CDR3, the DNA is TGTGCCAGCAGCTCCGACAGGGTTTTCGTCTATGGCTACACCTTC. Protein: CASSSDRVFVYGYTF.